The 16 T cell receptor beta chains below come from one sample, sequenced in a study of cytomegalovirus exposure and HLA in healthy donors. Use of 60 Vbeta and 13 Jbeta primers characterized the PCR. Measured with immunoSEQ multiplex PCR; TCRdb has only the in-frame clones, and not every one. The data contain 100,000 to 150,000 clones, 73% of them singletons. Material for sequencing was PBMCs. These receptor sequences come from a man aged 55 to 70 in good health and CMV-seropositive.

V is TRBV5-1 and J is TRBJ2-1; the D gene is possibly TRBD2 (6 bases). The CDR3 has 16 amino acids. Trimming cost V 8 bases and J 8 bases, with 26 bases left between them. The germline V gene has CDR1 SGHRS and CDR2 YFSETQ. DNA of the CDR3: TGCGCCAGTACCTCTCTTCCGGGGACTTCTTGGCATGAGCAGTTCTTC. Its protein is CASTSLPGTSWHEQFF.

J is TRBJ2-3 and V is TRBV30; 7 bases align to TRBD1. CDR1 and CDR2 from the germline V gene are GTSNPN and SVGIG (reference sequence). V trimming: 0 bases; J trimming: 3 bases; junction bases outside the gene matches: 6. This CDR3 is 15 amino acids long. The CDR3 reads CAWSVLSGGTDTQYF. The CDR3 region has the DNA TGTGCCTGGAGTGTACTATCAGGGGGAACAGATACGCAGTATTTT.

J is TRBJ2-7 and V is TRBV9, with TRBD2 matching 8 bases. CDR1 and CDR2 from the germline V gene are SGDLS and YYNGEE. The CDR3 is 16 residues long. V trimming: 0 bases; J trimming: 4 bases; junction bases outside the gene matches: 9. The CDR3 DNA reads TGTGCCAGCAGCGTAGGGTTCGGGGGGGCCGGGTACGAGCAGTACTTC. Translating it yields CASSVGFGGAGYEQYF. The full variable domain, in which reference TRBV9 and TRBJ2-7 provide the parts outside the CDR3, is DSGVTQTPKHLITATGQRVTLRCSPRSGDLSVYWYQQSLDQGLQFLIQYYNGEERAKGNILERFSAQQFPDLHSELNLSSLELGDSALYFCASSVGFGGAGYEQYFGPGTRLTVT.

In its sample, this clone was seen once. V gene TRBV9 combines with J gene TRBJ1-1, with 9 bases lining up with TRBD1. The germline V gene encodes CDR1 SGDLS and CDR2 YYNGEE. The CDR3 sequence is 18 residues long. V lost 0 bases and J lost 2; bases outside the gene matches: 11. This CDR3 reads CASSVGAGTGRSNTEAFF. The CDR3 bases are TGTGCCAGCAGCGTAGGAGCGGGGACAGGGAGGAGCAACACTGAAGCTTTCTTT.

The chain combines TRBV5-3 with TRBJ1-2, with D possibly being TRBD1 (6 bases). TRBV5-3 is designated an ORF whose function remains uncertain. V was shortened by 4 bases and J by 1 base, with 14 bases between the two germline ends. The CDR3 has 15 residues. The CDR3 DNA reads TGTGCCAGAAGCAGGAACAGGGAAAATAACTATGGCTACACCTTC. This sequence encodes CARSRNRENNYGYTF.

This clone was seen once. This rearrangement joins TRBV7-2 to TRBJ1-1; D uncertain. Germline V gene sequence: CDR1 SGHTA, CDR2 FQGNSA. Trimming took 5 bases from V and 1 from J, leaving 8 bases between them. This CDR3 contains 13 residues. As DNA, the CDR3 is TGTGCCAGCAGCGCTGCCAGGAACACTGAAGCTTTCTTT. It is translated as CASSAARNTEAFF.

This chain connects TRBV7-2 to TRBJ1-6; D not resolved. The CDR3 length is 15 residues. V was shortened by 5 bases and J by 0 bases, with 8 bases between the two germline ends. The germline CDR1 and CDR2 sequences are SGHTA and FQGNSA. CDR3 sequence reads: CASSPQYSYNSPLHF. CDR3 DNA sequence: TGTGCCAGCAGCCCCCAGTACTCCTATAATTCACCCCTCCACTTT. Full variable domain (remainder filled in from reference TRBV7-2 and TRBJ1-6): GAGVSQSPSNKVTEKGKDVELRCDPISGHTALYWYRQSLGQGLEFLIYFQGNSAPDKSGLPSDRFSAERTGGSVSTLTIQRTQQEDSAVYLCASSPQYSYNSPLHFGNGTRLTVT.

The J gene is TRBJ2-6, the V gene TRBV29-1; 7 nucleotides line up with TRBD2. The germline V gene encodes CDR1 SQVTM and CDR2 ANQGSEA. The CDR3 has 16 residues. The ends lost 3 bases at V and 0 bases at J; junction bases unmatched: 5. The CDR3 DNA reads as TGCAGCGTTGAGATGGGGGGGAGCTCTGGGGCCAACGTCCTGACTTTC. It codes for CSVEMGGSSGANVLTF.

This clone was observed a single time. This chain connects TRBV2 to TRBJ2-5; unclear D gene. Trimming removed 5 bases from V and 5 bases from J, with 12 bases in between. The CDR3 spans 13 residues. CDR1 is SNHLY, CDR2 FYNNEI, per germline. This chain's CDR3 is CASSPDSRETQYF. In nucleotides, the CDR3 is TGTGCCAGCAGTCCTGACTCGAGGGAGACCCAGTACTTC.

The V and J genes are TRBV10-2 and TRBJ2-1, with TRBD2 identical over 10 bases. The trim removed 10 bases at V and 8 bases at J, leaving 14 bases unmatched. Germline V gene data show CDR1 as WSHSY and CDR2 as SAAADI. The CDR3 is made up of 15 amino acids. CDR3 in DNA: TGCGCCACTCGTGACGGACTAGCGGACAGGGATGAGCAGTTCTTC. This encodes CATRDGLADRDEQFF.

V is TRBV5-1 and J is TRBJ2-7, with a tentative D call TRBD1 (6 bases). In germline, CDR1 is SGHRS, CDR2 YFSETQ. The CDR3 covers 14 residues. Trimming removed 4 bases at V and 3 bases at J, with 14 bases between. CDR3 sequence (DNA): TGCGCCAGCAGCCGGGACACCAGGAACTACGAGCAGTACTTC. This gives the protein CASSRDTRNYEQYF.

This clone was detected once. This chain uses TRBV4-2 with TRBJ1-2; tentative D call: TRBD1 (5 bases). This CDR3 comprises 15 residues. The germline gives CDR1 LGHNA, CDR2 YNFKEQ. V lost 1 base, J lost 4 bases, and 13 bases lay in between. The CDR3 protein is CASSQGGSNPYGYTF. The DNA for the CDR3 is TGTGCCAGCAGCCAAGGGGGCTCGAACCCCTATGGCTACACCTTC.

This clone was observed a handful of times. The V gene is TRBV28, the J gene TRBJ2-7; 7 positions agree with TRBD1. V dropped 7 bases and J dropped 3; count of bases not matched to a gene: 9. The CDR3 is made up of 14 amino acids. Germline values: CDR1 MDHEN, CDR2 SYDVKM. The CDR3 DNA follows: TGTGCCAGCACCGCGGACAGGCAGCACTACGAGCAGTACTTC. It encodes CASTADRQHYEQYF. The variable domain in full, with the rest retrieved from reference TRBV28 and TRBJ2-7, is DVKVTQSSRYLVKRTGEKVFLECVQDMDHENMFWYRQDPGLGLRLIYFSYDVKMKEKGDIPEGYSVSREKKERFSLILESASTNQTSMYLCASTADRQHYEQYFGPGTRLTVT.

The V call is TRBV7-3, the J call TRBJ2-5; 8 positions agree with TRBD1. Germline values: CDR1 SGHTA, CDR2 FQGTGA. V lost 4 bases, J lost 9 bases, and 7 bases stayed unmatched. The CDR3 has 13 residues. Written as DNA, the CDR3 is TGTGCCAGCAGCTCCGGGACAGGACGGGCCCAGTACTTC. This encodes CASSSGTGRAQYF.

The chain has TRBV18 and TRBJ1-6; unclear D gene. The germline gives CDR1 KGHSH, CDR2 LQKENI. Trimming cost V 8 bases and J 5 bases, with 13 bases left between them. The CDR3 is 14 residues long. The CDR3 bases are TGTGCCAGCCGAGAACGGGTAGATAATTCACCCCTCCACTTT. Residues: CASRERVDNSPLHF.

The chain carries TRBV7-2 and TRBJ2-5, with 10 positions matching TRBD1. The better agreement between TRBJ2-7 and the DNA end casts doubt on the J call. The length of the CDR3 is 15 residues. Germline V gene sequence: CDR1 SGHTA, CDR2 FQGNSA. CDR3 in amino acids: CASSSPDRGGYEQYF. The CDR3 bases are TGTGCCAGCAGCTCGCCGGACAGGGGGGGCTACGAGCAGTACTTC.